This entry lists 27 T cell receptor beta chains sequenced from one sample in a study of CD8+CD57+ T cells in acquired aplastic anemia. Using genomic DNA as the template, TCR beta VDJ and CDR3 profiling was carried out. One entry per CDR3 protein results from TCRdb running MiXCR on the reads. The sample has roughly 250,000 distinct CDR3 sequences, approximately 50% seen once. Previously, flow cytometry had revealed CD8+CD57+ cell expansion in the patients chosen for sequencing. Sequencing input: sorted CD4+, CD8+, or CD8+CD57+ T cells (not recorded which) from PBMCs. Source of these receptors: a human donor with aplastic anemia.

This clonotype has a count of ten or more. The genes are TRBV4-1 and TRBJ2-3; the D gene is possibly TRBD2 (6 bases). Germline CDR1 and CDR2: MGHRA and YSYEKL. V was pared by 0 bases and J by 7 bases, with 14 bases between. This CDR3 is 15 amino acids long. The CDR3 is CASSQEGSGSYTQYF. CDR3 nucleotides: TGCGCCAGCAGCCAAGAGGGATCCGGGAGTTATACGCAGTATTTT.

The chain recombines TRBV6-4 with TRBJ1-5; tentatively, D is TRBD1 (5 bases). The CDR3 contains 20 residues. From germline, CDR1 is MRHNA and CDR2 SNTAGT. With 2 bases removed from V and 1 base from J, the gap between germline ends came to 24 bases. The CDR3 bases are TGTGCCAGCAGTGACCACCGACAGCTTGGGGATCGGGTAAGCAATCAGCCCCAGCATTTT. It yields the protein CASSDHRQLGDRVSNQPQHF.

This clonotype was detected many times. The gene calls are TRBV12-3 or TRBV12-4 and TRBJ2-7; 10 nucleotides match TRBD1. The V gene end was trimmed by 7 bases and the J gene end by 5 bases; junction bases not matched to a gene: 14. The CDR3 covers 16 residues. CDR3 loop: CASTNIEDRGTHEQYF. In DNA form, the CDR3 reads TGTGCCAGCACCAACATAGAGGACAGGGGGACCCACGAGCAGTACTTC.

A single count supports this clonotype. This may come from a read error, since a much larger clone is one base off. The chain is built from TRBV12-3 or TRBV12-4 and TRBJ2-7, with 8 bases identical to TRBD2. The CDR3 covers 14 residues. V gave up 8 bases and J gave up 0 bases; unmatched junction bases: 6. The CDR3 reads CASGPRGGSYEQYF. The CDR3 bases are TGTGCCAGCGGTCCCCGGGGGGGCTCCTACGAGCAGTACTTC.

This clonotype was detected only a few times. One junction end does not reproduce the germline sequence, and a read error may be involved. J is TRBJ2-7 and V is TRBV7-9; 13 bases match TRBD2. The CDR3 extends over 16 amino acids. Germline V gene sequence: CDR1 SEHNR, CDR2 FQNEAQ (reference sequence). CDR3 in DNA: TGTACCAGCAGCTCGGGACTAGCGGGAATCTCCTACGAGCAGTACTTC. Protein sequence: CTSSSGLAGISYEQYF.

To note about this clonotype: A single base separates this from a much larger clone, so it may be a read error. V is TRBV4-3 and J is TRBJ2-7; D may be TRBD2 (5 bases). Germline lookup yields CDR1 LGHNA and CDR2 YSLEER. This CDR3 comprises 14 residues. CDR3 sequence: CASSKERGTYEQYF. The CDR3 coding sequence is TGCGCCAGCAGCAAAGAACGGGGAACCTACGAGCAGTACTTC.

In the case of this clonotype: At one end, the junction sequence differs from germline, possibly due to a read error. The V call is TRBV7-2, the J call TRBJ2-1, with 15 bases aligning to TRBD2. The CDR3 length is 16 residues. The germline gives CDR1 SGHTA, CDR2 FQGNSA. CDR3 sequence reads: CASSLTGLAGGNGQFF. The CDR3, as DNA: TGTGCCAGCAGCTTAACGGGACTAGCGGGGGGCAATGGGCAGTTCTTC.

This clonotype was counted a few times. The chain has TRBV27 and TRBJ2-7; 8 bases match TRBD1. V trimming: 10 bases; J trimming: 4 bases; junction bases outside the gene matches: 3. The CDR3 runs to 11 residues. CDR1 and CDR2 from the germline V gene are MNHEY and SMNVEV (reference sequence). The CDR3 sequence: CATWTGYEQYF. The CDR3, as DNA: TGTGCCACCTGGACAGGGTACGAGCAGTACTTC.

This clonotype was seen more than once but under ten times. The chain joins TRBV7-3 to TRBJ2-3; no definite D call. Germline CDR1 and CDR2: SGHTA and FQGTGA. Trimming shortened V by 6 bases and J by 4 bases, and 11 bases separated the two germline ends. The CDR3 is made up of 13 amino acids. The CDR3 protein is CASSDGAADTQYF. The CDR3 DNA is TGTGCCAGCAGTGACGGAGCCGCAGATACGCAGTATTTT.

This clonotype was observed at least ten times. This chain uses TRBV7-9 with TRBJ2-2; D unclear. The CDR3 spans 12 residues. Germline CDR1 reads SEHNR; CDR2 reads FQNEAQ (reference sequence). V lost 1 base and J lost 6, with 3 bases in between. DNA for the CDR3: TGTGCCAGCAGCTTAGTACCCGGGGAGCTGTTTTTT. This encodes CASSLVPGELFF. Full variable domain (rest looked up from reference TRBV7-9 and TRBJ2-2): DTGVSQNPRHKITKRGQNVTFRCDPISEHNRLYWYRQTLGQGPEFLTYFQNEAQLEKSRLLSDRFSAERPKGSFSTLEIQRTEQGDSAMYLCASSLVPGELFFGEGSRLTVL.

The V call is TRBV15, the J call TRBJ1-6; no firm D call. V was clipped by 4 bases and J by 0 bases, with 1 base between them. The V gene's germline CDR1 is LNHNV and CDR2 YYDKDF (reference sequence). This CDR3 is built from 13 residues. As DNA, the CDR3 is TGTGCCACCAGCAACTCCTATAATTCACCCCTCCACTTT. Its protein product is CATSNSYNSPLHF.

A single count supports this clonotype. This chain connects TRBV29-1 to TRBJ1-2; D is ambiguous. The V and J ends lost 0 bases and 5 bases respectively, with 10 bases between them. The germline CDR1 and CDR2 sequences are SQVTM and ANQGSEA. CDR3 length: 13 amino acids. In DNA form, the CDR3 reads TGCAGCGTTGAAGATTGGGGTTATTATGGCTACACCTTC. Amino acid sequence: CSVEDWGYYGYTF.

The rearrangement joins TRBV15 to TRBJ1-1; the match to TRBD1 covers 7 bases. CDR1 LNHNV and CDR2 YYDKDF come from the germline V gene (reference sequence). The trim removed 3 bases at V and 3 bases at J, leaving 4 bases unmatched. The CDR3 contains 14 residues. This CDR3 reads CATSSSRGDTEAFF. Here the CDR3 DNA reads TGTGCCACCAGCAGTTCCAGGGGGGACACTGAAGCTTTCTTT. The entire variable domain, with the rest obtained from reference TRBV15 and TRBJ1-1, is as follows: DAMVIQNPRYQVTQFGKPVTLSCSQTLNHNVMYWYQQKSSQAPKLLFHYYDKDFNNEADTPDNFQSRRPNTSFCFLDIRSPGLGDTAMYLCATSSSRGDTEAFFGQGTRLTVV.

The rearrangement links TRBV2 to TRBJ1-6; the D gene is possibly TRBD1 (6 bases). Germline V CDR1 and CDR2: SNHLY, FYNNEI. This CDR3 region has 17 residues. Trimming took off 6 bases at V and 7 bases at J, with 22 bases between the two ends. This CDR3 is CASSYTRPGRGNSPLHF. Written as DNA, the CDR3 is TGTGCCAGCAGCTATACTAGGCCCGGGAGGGGGAATTCACCCCTCCACTTT. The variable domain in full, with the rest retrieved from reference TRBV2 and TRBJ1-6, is EPEVTQTPSHQVTQMGQEVILRCVPISNHLYFYWYRQILGQKVEFLVSFYNNEISEKSEIFDDQFSVERPDGSNFTLKIRSTKLEDSAMYFCASSYTRPGRGNSPLHFGNGTRLTVT.

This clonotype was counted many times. Written as DNA, the CDR3 is TGCAGTGCTAGAGATAGGCCAGCGGGTAGAGATTACAATGAGCAGTTCTTC. Translated: CSARDRPAGRDYNEQFF. V gene TRBV20-1 combines with J gene TRBJ2-1, with D possibly matching TRBD2 (6 bases). CDR1 is DFQATT and CDR2 is SNEGSKA in the germline V gene (reference sequence). Trimming removed 0 bases from V and 4 bases from J, with 19 bases in between. This CDR3 comprises 17 residues.

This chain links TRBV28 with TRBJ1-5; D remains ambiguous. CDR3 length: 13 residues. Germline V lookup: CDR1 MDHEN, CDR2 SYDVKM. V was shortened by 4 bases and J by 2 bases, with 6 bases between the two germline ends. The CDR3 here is CASSWRRNQPQHF. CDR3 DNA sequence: TGTGCCAGCAGTTGGCGACGCAATCAGCCCCAGCATTTT.

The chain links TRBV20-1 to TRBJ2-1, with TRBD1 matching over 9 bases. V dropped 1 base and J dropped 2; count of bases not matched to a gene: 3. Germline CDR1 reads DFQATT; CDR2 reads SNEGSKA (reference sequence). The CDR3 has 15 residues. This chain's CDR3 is CSARAGDRAYNEQFF. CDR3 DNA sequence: TGCAGTGCTAGAGCCGGGGACAGGGCCTACAATGAGCAGTTCTTC.

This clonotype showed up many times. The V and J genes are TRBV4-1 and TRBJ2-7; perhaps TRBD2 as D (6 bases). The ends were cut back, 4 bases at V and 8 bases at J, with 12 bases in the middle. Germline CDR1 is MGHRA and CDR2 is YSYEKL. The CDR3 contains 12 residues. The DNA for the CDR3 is TGCGCCAGCAGCCCCCCGGGACTTAAGCAGTACTTC. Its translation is CASSPPGLKQYF.

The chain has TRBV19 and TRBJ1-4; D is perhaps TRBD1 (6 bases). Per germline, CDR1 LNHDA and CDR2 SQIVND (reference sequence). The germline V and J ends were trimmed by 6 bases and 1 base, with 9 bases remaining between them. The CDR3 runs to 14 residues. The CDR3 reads CASRGTLTNEKLFF. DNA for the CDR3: TGTGCCAGTAGGGGGACACTAACTAATGAAAAACTGTTTTTT. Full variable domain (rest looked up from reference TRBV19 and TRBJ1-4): DGGITQSPKYLFRKEGQNVTLSCEQNLNHDAMYWYRQDPGQGLRLIYYSQIVNDFQKGDIAEGYSVSREKKESFPLTVTSAQKNPTAFYLCASRGTLTNEKLFFGSGTQLSVL.

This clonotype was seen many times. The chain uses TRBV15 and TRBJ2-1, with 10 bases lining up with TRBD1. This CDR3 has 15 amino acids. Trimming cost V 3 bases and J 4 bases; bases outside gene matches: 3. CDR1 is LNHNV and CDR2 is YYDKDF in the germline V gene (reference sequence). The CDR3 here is CATSREGQGYNEQFF. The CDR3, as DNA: TGTGCCACCAGCAGGGAGGGACAGGGGTACAATGAGCAGTTCTTC.

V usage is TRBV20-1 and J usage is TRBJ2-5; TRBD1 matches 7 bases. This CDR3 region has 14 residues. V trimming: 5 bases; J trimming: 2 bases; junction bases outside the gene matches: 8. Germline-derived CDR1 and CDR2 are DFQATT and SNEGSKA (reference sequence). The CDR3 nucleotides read TGCAGTGCTCAAGATGGGACAGCGCAAGAGACCCAGTACTTC. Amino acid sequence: CSAQDGTAQETQYF.

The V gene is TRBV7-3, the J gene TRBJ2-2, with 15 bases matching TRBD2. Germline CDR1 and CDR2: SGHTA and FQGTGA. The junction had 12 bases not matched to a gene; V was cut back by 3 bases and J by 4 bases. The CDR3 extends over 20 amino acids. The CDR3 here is CASSLGLAGGPVGGTGELFF. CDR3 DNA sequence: TGTGCCAGCAGCTTGGGACTAGCGGGGGGCCCGGTGGGCGGCACCGGGGAGCTGTTTTTT. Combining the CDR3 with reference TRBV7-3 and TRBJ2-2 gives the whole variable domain GAGVSQTPSNKVTEKGKYVELRCDPISGHTALYWYRQSLGQGPEFLIYFQGTGAADDSGLPNDRFFAVRPEGSVSTLKIQRTERGDSAVYLCASSLGLAGGPVGGTGELFFGEGSRLTVL.

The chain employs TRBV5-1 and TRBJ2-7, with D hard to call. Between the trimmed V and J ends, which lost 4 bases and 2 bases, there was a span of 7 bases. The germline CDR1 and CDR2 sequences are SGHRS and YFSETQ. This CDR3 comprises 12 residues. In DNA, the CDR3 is TGCGCCAGCAGCCCGGACGCCTACGAGCAGTACTTC. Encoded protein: CASSPDAYEQYF.

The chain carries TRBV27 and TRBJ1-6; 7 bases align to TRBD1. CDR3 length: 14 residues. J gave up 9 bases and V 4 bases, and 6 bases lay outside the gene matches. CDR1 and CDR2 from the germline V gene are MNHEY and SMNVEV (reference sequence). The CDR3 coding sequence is TGTGCCAGCAGTTCACACAGGGGCCCTTCACCCCTCCACTTT. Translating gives CASSSHRGPSPLHF.

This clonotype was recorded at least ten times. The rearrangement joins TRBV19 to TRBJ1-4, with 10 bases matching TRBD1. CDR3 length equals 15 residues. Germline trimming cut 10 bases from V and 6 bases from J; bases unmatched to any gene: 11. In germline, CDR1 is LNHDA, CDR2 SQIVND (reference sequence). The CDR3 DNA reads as TGTGCCACAAACACCGGGACAGGGGATTATGAAAAACTGTTTTTT. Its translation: CATNTGTGDYEKLFF.

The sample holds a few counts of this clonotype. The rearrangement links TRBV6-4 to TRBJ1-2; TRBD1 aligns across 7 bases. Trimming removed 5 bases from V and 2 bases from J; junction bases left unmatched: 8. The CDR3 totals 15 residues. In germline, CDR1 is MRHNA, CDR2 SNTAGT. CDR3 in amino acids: CASSPGTDGNYGYTF. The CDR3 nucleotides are TGTGCCAGCAGTCCCGGGACAGATGGGAACTATGGCTACACCTTC.

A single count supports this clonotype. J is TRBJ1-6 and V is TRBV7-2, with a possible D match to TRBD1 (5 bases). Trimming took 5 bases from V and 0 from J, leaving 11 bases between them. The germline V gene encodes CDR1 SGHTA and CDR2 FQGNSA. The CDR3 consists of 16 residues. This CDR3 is CASSGARSSYNSPLHF. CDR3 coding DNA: TGTGCCAGCAGCGGGGCCCGAAGCTCCTATAATTCACCCCTCCACTTT.